Each of the 3 T cell receptor beta chains below was sequenced from the same sample in a study of early T cells in non-severe SARS-CoV-2 infection. TCRdb analysed the 5' RACE reads with MiXCR anew, one entry per CDR3 protein. This sample yields roughly 77,000 distinct CDR3 sequences, of which around 10% are seen a single time; more than 4.5% belongs to the top ten. The sample consisted of whole blood. The receptors were sampled from an adult who was a healthcare worker with PCR-confirmed SARS-CoV-2 infection or an uninfected control (not recorded which).

V and J are TRBV21-1 and TRBJ2-5; TRBD2, as called in the table, went unchecked against the DNA. TRBV21-1 is a pseudogene locus. This CDR3 has 15 amino acids. The CDR3 spells CASRVLAGGQETQYF. DNA for the CDR3: TGTGCCAGCAGGGTACTAGCGGGGGGCCAAGAGACCCAGTACTTC.

This clonotype turned up a few times. The J gene is TRBJ2-7, the V gene TRBV30; D remains unclear. Trimming removed 4 bases at V and 6 bases at J, with 16 bases between. Per the germline V gene, CDR1 is GTSNPN and CDR2 is SVGIG (reference sequence). The CDR3 loop spans 13 amino acids. The CDR3 loop reads CAWNVKAVSEQYF. The CDR3 nucleotides are TGTGCCTGGAATGTCAAGGCGGTGAGCGAGCAGTACTTC. The variable domain in full, completed from reference TRBV30 and TRBJ2-7, reads SQTIHQWPATLVQPVGSPLSLECTVEGTSNPNLYWYRQAAGRGLQLLFYSVGIGQISSEVPQNLSASRPQDRQFILSSKKLLLSDSGFYLCAWNVKAVSEQYFGPGTRLTVT.

At least ten counts were recorded for this clonotype. This sequence joins TRBV5-1 and TRBJ2-2, with 10 bases identical to TRBD1. Germline values: CDR1 SGHRS, CDR2 YFSETQ. The CDR3 is 15 residues long. With 4 bases clipped from V and 6 bases from J, the junction kept 6 bases outside the gene matches. The DNA for the CDR3 is TGCGCCAGCAGCACCGGGACAGGGGCGGCCGGGGAGCTGTTTTTT. Translating gives CASSTGTGAAGELFF.